Listed here is a single T cell receptor beta chain. Its antigen is still unknown. This sample is part of a study of shared clonotypes between healthy human individuals. Regarding the study as a whole: In a handful of donors, approximately 5% of naive CD4 clonotypes appeared in common.

Original analysis: Quality scores were absent from the junction-only immunoSEQ sequences, so filtering differed. TCRdb's copy holds only in-frame clones and misses some; the assay was immunoSEQ multiplex PCR. V, J and clone size are those of that table, while D and trimming were read from the DNA. The data contain about 2.3 million clones, approximately 95% of them singletons. Sequencing was done on a sample of naive CD4+ T cells from PBMCs. Subset specified: CD45RA+ positively selected. This TCR was recovered from a man aged 18 to 30 in good health. Some clones in this sample may be carry-over from other donors' samples.

This CDR3 reads CASSYQRLQPQHF. CDR3 nucleotides: TGTGCCAGCAGTTACCAAAGGCTCCAGCCCCAGCATTTT. The chain carries TRBV6-5 and TRBJ1-5; no firm D call. Germline CDR1 and CDR2: MNHEY and SVGAGI. Deletions cut 2 bases from V and 7 bases from J, with 9 bases between. The CDR3 spans 13 residues.